These 18 T cell receptor beta chains share one sample of origin, sequenced in a study of vaccination effects on CD4 cells after COVID-19. Clones were sequenced by immunoSEQ multiplex PCR, and TCRdb holds only the in-frame ones, with some missing. The profile shows approximately 19,000 clones, around 74% of them singletons. No antigen has been identified for these receptors. Viral peptide pools were used in the ViraFEST assay to expand antigen-specific CD4+ T cells, and sequencing came afterward. CD4+ T cells were isolated after approximately 10 days of culture. Infection dated between March and December 2020, before the Alpha, Beta and Delta variants reached the United States. The sequencing used CD4+ T cells from PBMCs cultured with a peptide pool, collected before COVID-19 vaccination. The receptor set was obtained from a human donor who had a prior SARS-CoV-2 infection.

This chain uses TRBV25-1 with TRBJ1-1, with D possibly matching TRBD1 (5 bases). The CDR3 length is 13 residues. CDR1 and CDR2 (germline): MGHDK, SYGVNS. The V end was cut by 9 bases, the J end by 0 bases, with 11 bases between. The CDR3 bases are TGTGCCAGTAGAGACAGACTGAACACTGAAGCTTTCTTT. The encoded protein is CASRDRLNTEAFF.

The chain combines TRBV6-6 with TRBJ2-7, with 11 bases identical to TRBD2. The CDR3 is made up of 14 amino acids. The germline V gene encodes CDR1 MNHNY and CDR2 SVGAGI (reference sequence). V shed 6 bases, J shed 3 bases, and the junction held 4 bases outside the gene matches. Here the CDR3 reads CASSRLAGFYEQYF. The DNA for the CDR3 is TGTGCCAGCAGCCGACTAGCGGGATTCTACGAGCAGTACTTC.

V gene TRBV2 combines with J gene TRBJ2-5; 12 bases map to TRBD2. The germline CDR1 and CDR2 sequences are SNHLY and FYNNEI. The V segment lost 7 bases and the J segment 1 base; nucleotides outside the gene matches: 1. The CDR3 is 14 residues long. CDR3 in amino acids: CASMGLAGQETQYF. CDR3 coding DNA: TGTGCCAGCATGGGACTAGCGGGCCAAGAGACCCAGTACTTC.

The chain has TRBV5-1 and TRBJ2-7; D remains ambiguous. Germline V lookup: CDR1 SGHRS, CDR2 YFSETQ. The CDR3 totals 14 residues. V was cut by 4 bases and J by 3 bases, with 14 bases left in between. CDR3 coding DNA: TGCGCCAGCAGCCTCGAGGCCCTGGTCTACGAGCAGTACTTC. Its translation is CASSLEALVYEQYF.

The sample holds a few counts of this clone. The chain is built from TRBV4-1 and TRBJ2-1; 7 positions agree with TRBD1. The CDR3 extends over 14 amino acids. J was trimmed by 10 bases and V by 3 bases; bases with no gene match: 9. CDR1 and CDR2 (germline): MGHRA, YSYEKL. In DNA, the CDR3 is TGCGCCAGCAGCCAGGGAGACAGGGTTTACGAGCAGTTCTTC. Amino acids: CASSQGDRVYEQFF.

This rearrangement joins TRBV7-2 to TRBJ2-4, with 7 bases lining up with TRBD2. CDR1 and CDR2 (germline): SGHTA, FQGNSA. There are 15 residues in the CDR3. Trimming cost V 2 bases and J 7 bases; bases outside gene matches: 8. The CDR3 DNA sequence: TGTGCCAGCAGCTTATGGTGGGGGGGACGGAACATTCAGTACTTC. Amino acid sequence: CASSLWWGGRNIQYF.

The chain recombines TRBV2 with TRBJ1-1, with 9 bases lining up with TRBD1. J was trimmed by 6 bases and V by 5 bases; bases with no gene match: 1. The CDR3 consists of 12 residues. Germline CDR1 SNHLY, CDR2 FYNNEI. The CDR3 region is CASSRQGAEAFF. The CDR3 DNA reads TGTGCCAGCAGTCGACAGGGGGCTGAAGCTTTCTTT.

This clone was detected a few times. The chain has TRBV18 and TRBJ1-5, with D unresolved. CDR3 size: 14 residues. Deletions cut 1 base from V and 4 bases from J, with 8 bases between. The germline V gene encodes CDR1 KGHSH and CDR2 LQKENI. The CDR3 DNA sequence: TGTGCCAGCTCACCACTGACGGGGAATCAGCCCCAGCATTTT. Its translation is CASSPLTGNQPQHF.

This sequence joins TRBV29-1 and TRBJ1-2; D is uncertain. CDR3 length equals 14 residues. The V and J ends lost 6 bases and 0 bases respectively, with 14 bases between them. In germline, CDR1 is SQVTM, CDR2 ANQGSEA. The CDR3 DNA is TGCAGCGTGGCCATGGGGTGGGCTAACTATGGCTACACCTTC. It specifies CSVAMGWANYGYTF.

The table lists this clone with a few counts. The rearrangement uses TRBV5-1 and TRBJ2-5, with a weak D call TRBD2 (6 bases). CDR1 and CDR2 from the germline V gene are SGHRS and YFSETQ. The CDR3 consists of 15 residues. V lost 0 bases to trimming and J lost 1 base, with 10 bases between them. CDR3 amino acids: CASSLGGAGQETQYF. Here the CDR3 DNA reads TGCGCCAGCAGCTTGGGCGGGGCGGGCCAAGAGACCCAGTACTTC.

The chain has TRBV5-1 and TRBJ2-5, with D perhaps matching TRBD2 (6 bases). CDR1 and CDR2 (germline): SGHRS, YFSETQ. Trimming left V 2 bases short and J 3 bases short, with 11 bases between. This CDR3 is built from 14 residues. In DNA, the CDR3 is TGCGCCAGCAGCTTAGTTAGCGGAAAAGAGACCCAGTACTTC. This gives the protein CASSLVSGKETQYF.

This chain's CDR3 is CASRMTSGRGTGELFF. CDR3 bases: TGTGCCAGCAGGATGACTAGCGGGAGGGGAACCGGGGAGCTGTTTTTT. V gene TRBV2 combines with J gene TRBJ2-2; TRBD2 matches 14 bases. Germline V gene data show CDR1 as SNHLY and CDR2 as FYNNEI. The trim removed 6 bases at V and 5 bases at J, leaving 5 bases unmatched. The CDR3 is made up of 16 amino acids.

The CDR3 sequence: CASHRDRAYNEQFF. DNA of the CDR3: TGCGCCAGCCACAGGGACAGGGCCTACAATGAGCAGTTCTTC. This chain links TRBV5-1 with TRBJ2-1; 9 bases align to TRBD1. Germline V lookup: CDR1 SGHRS, CDR2 YFSETQ. Germline trimming cut 7 bases from V and 2 bases from J; bases unmatched to any gene: 4. The CDR3 runs to 14 residues.

CDR3 sequence: CASSLTSGGFSYEQYF. The CDR3 DNA follows: TGTGCCAGCAGCTTAACTAGCGGAGGATTCTCCTACGAGCAGTACTTC. This chain links TRBV7-2 with TRBJ2-7; 8 positions agree with TRBD2. V trimming: 2 bases; J trimming: 0 bases; junction bases outside the gene matches: 6. CDR3 length equals 16 residues. The germline V gene encodes CDR1 SGHTA and CDR2 FQGNSA.

The chain couples TRBV5-4 to TRBJ1-1; D is uncertain. The CDR3 has 15 residues. The germline V and J ends were trimmed by 0 bases and 0 bases, with 9 bases remaining between them. CDR1 and CDR2 from the germline V gene are SGHNT and YYREEE (reference sequence). The CDR3 protein is CASSLAAALNTEAFF. In DNA, the CDR3 is TGTGCCAGCAGCTTGGCAGCAGCATTGAACACTGAAGCTTTCTTT.

This sequence joins TRBV4-2 and TRBJ2-1; TRBD2 might be the D (6 bases). Per the germline V gene, CDR1 is LGHNA and CDR2 is YNFKEQ. The V gene lost 0 bases and the J gene lost 7 bases, with 13 bases spanning the gap. The length of the CDR3 is 15 residues. The CDR3 protein is CASSQDPARGNEQFF. The CDR3 DNA reads as TGTGCCAGCAGCCAAGACCCCGCTCGGGGGAATGAGCAGTTCTTC.

The chain is built from TRBV10-3 and TRBJ1-5; weak D call: TRBD1 (5 bases). CDR3 size: 13 residues. Between the trimmed V and J ends, which lost 6 bases and 5 bases, there was a span of 11 bases. Germline lookup yields CDR1 ENHRY and CDR2 SYGVKD. DNA for the CDR3: TGTGCCATCAGCTGGGACCGCGATCAGCCCCAGCATTTT. It translates to CAISWDRDQPQHF.

This chain connects TRBV2 to TRBJ1-5; D uncertain. V dropped 5 bases and J dropped 5 bases, with 16 bases sitting between them. CDR3 length: 15 residues. CDR1 and CDR2 (germline): SNHLY, FYNNEI. The CDR3 DNA sequence: TGTGCCAGCAGTCCATCGACCCCCGGGGATCAGCCCCAGCATTTT. This translates into CASSPSTPGDQPQHF. Complete variable domain (other parts from reference TRBV2 and TRBJ1-5): EPEVTQTPSHQVTQMGQEVILRCVPISNHLYFYWYRQILGQKVEFLVSFYNNEISEKSEIFDDQFSVERPDGSNFTLKIRSTKLEDSAMYFCASSPSTPGDQPQHFGDGTRLSIL.